A single sample is the source of the 23 T cell receptor beta chains below, sequenced in a study of blood T cell repertoires in COVID-19. TCRdb keeps only in-frame clones here, not all; method: immunoSEQ multiplex PCR. In the table there are about 320,000 clones, roughly nine tenths of which are singletons. Source material: PBMCs or T cells enriched from blood (not recorded which). The receptors shown here come from a man aged 55 to 69 who had recovered from COVID-19.

This chain joins TRBV12-5 and TRBJ2-1, with D perhaps matching TRBD2 (6 bases). Germline V gene data show CDR1 as LGHNT and CDR2 as FRNRAP. The CDR3 runs 13 residues. Deletions cut 6 bases from V and 14 bases from J, with 20 bases between. The CDR3 is CASGGIGTPGEFF. The CDR3 coding sequence is TGTGCTAGTGGGGGGATCGGGACTCCGGGTGAGTTCTTC.

On this clone itself: A junction boundary mismatches the germline segment, possibly from a read error. In DNA form, the CDR3 reads TGTGCCAGCAGCGACCGACTAGCAGCATCCTCCGAGCAGTACTTC. Protein product: CASSDRLAASSEQYF. The rearrangement uses TRBV7-8 and TRBJ2-7; 7 bases map to TRBD2. Germline lookup yields CDR1 SGHVS and CDR2 FQNEAQ. This CDR3 has 15 residues.

V is TRBV11-3 and J is TRBJ2-7; D ambiguous. Trimming stripped 5 bases from V and 3 bases from J, with 14 bases between. The germline CDR1 and CDR2 sequences are SGHNT and YENEEA. This CDR3 spans 14 amino acids. CDR3 coding DNA: TGTGCCAGCAGCCACAGAAGGATGAGCTACGAGCAGTACTTC. Protein product: CASSHRRMSYEQYF.

This chain uses TRBV7-9 with TRBJ1-5; 7 positions agree with TRBD1. The CDR3 length is 17 residues. Trimming at V came to 4 bases and at J to 3 bases, leaving 12 bases not matched to a gene. The germline V gene has CDR1 SEHNR and CDR2 FQNEAQ (reference sequence). CDR3 coding DNA: TGTGCCAGCAGCTCGGGCCACAGGGGCGAAGCCAATCAGCCCCAGCATTTT. It encodes CASSSGHRGEANQPQHF.

The chain uses TRBV5-1 and TRBJ2-1; 13 bases fit TRBD2. Losses at the gene ends were 4 bases for V and 7 bases for J; bases not matched to a gene: 8. This CDR3 has 16 residues. CDR1 and CDR2 from the germline V gene are SGHRS and YFSETQ. CDR3 protein: CASSRTRLAGGNEQFF. Written as DNA, the CDR3 is TGCGCCAGCAGCCGGACGAGACTAGCGGGAGGAAATGAGCAGTTCTTC.

This sequence joins TRBV6-5 and TRBJ1-1, with D maybe TRBD1 (5 bases). Germline V CDR1 and CDR2: MNHEY, SVGAGI. The CDR3 extends over 13 amino acids. V lost 5 bases and J lost 2, with 9 bases in between. This CDR3 is CASSPRANTEAFF. CDR3 nucleotides: TGTGCCAGCAGTCCCAGGGCAAACACTGAAGCTTTCTTT.

This chain joins TRBV4-2 and TRBJ2-7; 9 bases are shared with TRBD1. V was clipped by 3 bases and J by 5 bases; unmatched bases: 11. The CDR3 runs 16 residues. Germline loops: CDR1 LGHNA, CDR2 YNFKEQ. CDR3 protein: CASSQTTGTGNHEQYF. Here the CDR3 DNA reads TGTGCCAGCAGCCAGACTACCGGGACAGGGAACCACGAGCAGTACTTC.

The CDR3 DNA sequence: TGTGCCAGCAGTTACTCCTTCTCGGGAAACACCATATATTTT. Protein sequence: CASSYSFSGNTIYF. The chain employs TRBV6-2 or TRBV6-3 and TRBJ1-3; D is unclear. Germline CDR1 reads MNHEY; CDR2 reads SVGEGT. This CDR3 has 14 amino acids. Trimming removed 0 bases from V and 4 bases from J, with 7 bases in between.

V usage is TRBV5-1 and J usage is TRBJ1-2, with 7 bases aligning to TRBD1. V lost 3 bases to trimming and J lost 3 bases; unmatched junction nucleotides: 5. The CDR3 covers 14 residues. Germline CDR1 is SGHRS and CDR2 is YFSETQ. DNA of the CDR3: TGCGCCAGCAGCTCCTTTGGGACAGACTATGGCTACACCTTC. Protein product: CASSSFGTDYGYTF.

The chain employs TRBV19 and TRBJ2-7, with D unclear. This CDR3 comprises 15 residues. The germline V gene encodes CDR1 LNHDA and CDR2 SQIVND (reference sequence). The V end was cut by 3 bases, the J end by 6 bases, with 18 bases between. The CDR3 loop reads CASSIFIGGPSEQYF. DNA of the CDR3: TGTGCCAGTAGTATCTTTATCGGTGGTCCCTCCGAGCAGTACTTC.

V is TRBV7-9 and J is TRBJ1-4, with 7 bases aligning to TRBD1. Germline CDR1 is SEHNR and CDR2 is FQNEAQ (reference sequence). The CDR3 contains 13 residues. V shed 5 bases and J 7 bases; nucleotides not matched to a gene: 4. The CDR3 DNA reads as TGTGCCAGCAGCCCAGGACAGGTTGAAAAACTGTTTTTT. Protein sequence: CASSPGQVEKLFF.

The gene calls are TRBV7-2 and TRBJ1-5, with 7 bases lining up with TRBD1. This CDR3 is 15 amino acids long. The trim removed 3 bases at V and 1 base at J, leaving 3 bases unmatched. Germline V gives CDR1 SGHTA, CDR2 FQGNSA. The CDR3 DNA is TGTGCCAGCAGCTTCGACAGGGTCAGCAATCAGCCCCAGCATTTT. Its translation is CASSFDRVSNQPQHF. Based on the CDR3 plus reference TRBV7-2 and TRBJ1-5, the full variable domain is GAGVSQSPSNKVTEKGKDVELRCDPISGHTALYWYRQSLGQGLEFLIYFQGNSAPDKSGLPSDRFSAERTGGSVSTLTIQRTQQEDSAVYLCASSFDRVSNQPQHFGDGTRLSIL.

The rearrangement uses TRBV10-3 and TRBJ2-2, with 8 positions matching TRBD2. Germline CDR1 is ENHRY and CDR2 is SYGVKD. V was pared by 5 bases and J by 10 bases, with 9 bases of the junction left unmatched. The CDR3 covers 14 residues. The CDR3 nucleotides read TGTGCCATCAGTATACGCCCGGGAGGGGAGGAGCTGTTTTTT. This translates into CAISIRPGGEELFF.

The gene calls are TRBV20-1 and TRBJ2-7; D might be TRBD2 (6 bases). V lost 6 bases to trimming and J lost 7 bases, with 13 bases between them. This CDR3 comprises 11 residues. Germline CDR1 and CDR2: DFQATT and SNEGSKA (reference sequence). As DNA, the CDR3 is TGCAGTGCCCCCGGGAGAGGGGAGCAGTACTTC. Its protein is CSAPGRGEQYF.

On this clone: This may stem from a read error, because a much larger clone lies one nucleotide away. This chain links TRBV3-1 (or the pseudogene TRBV3-2) with TRBJ1-1; no reliable D call. The germline V gene has CDR1 LGHDT and CDR2 YNNKEL (reference sequence). Trimming stripped 6 bases from V and 1 base from J, with 6 bases between. The CDR3 loop spans 12 amino acids. CDR3 protein: CASRSGNTEAFF. The CDR3 DNA reads as TGTGCCAGCAGGTCAGGGAACACTGAAGCTTTCTTT.

V and J are TRBV29-1 and TRBJ1-2; 7 bases line up with TRBD1. CDR1 and CDR2 from the germline V gene are SQVTM and ANQGSEA. The V segment lost 2 bases and the J segment 0 bases; nucleotides outside the gene matches: 9. The CDR3 extends over 16 amino acids. The CDR3 coding sequence is TGCAGCGTTGAATTCCAGGGGGTCGCCCCTAACTATGGCTACACCTTC. Translating gives CSVEFQGVAPNYGYTF.

The count of this clone is one. The J gene is TRBJ1-5, the V gene TRBV19; 7 nucleotides match TRBD1. V lost 5 bases to trimming and J lost 0 bases; unmatched junction nucleotides: 4. The germline V gene encodes CDR1 LNHDA and CDR2 SQIVND (reference sequence). CDR3 length: 15 residues. The CDR3 sequence is CASSRDRLSNQPQHF. The CDR3 nucleotides are TGTGCCAGTAGTCGGGACAGACTTAGCAATCAGCCCCAGCATTTT.

The chain carries TRBV5-5 and TRBJ1-1, with D hard to call. In germline, CDR1 is SGHKS, CDR2 YYEKEE (reference sequence). Trimming took 1 base from V and 6 from J, leaving 10 bases between them. The CDR3 length is 13 residues. The DNA for the CDR3 is TGTGCCAGCAGCTTGTCCGGGGTCCCTGAAGCTTTCTTT. It yields the protein CASSLSGVPEAFF.

The chain recombines TRBV19 with TRBJ1-5; perhaps TRBD1 as D (6 bases). CDR1 is LNHDA and CDR2 is SQIVND in the germline V gene (reference sequence). Trimming stripped 6 bases from V and 3 bases from J, with 18 bases between. This CDR3 is built from 16 residues. Here the CDR3 reads CASSTITGKVNQPQHF. CDR3 coding DNA: TGTGCCAGTAGCACAATTACAGGGAAGGTCAATCAGCCCCAGCATTTT. The full variable domain, rest sourced from reference TRBV19 and TRBJ1-5, is DGGITQSPKYLFRKEGQNVTLSCEQNLNHDAMYWYRQDPGQGLRLIYYSQIVNDFQKGDIAEGYSVSREKKESFPLTVTSAQKNPTAFYLCASSTITGKVNQPQHFGDGTRLSIL.

The gene calls are TRBV4-1 and TRBJ1-5, with unresolved D. The V end was cut by 0 bases, the J end by 1 base, with 10 bases between. CDR3 length: 16 amino acids. Germline V lookup: CDR1 MGHRA, CDR2 YSYEKL. Here the CDR3 reads CASSQDLPGSNQPQHF. For the CDR3, the DNA is TGCGCCAGCAGCCAAGATTTGCCAGGAAGCAATCAGCCCCAGCATTTT.

J is TRBJ1-4 and V is TRBV7-9; the D gene is possibly TRBD1 (5 bases). With 3 bases removed from V and 6 bases from J, the gap between germline ends came to 17 bases. Germline lookup yields CDR1 SEHNR and CDR2 FQNEAQ (reference sequence). CDR3 length: 16 residues. CDR3 sequence: CASSFGIGATYEKLFF. CDR3 nucleotides: TGTGCCAGCAGCTTCGGTATAGGGGCGACATATGAAAAACTGTTTTTT.

The chain combines TRBV30 with TRBJ2-1; 7 bases fit TRBD2. The germline V gene has CDR1 GTSNPN and CDR2 SVGIG (reference sequence). The trim removed 3 bases at V and 4 bases at J, leaving 9 bases unmatched. The CDR3 is made up of 15 amino acids. CDR3 in DNA: TGTGCCTGGAGGGATCTAGCGGTTTCGTACAATGAGCAGTTCTTC. Translating it yields CAWRDLAVSYNEQFF.

This chain links TRBV4-3 with TRBJ2-5; D is unresolved. The CDR3 has 14 amino acids. V was shortened by 2 bases and J by 0 bases, with 7 bases between the two germline ends. Germline CDR1 and CDR2: LGHNA and YSLEER. This chain's CDR3 is CASSQYRDQETQYF. CDR3 nucleotide sequence: TGCGCCAGCAGCCAATACCGGGACCAAGAGACCCAGTACTTC.